This T cell receptor (beta chain) was captured by sequencing in a study of blood T cell repertoires in COVID-19. Overall study context: T cells, B-cell-depleted T cells, or PBMCs supplied cDNA or gDNA.

Source study methods: Amplification from reference gene primers served as the basis for estimated nucleated cell counts. The table came from immunoSEQ multiplex PCR; TCRdb's copy has only in-frame clones and leaves some out. The V and J calls and clone size were taken over from that table, and D and trimming were inferred from the DNA. The profile covers about 290,000 clones, with roughly 90% appearing a single time and over 8.5% taken by the ten largest. Looked up from germline, CDR1 is SEHNR and CDR2 is FQNEAQ (reference sequence). The CDR3 consists of 14 residues. With 1 base removed from V and 3 bases from J, the gap between germline ends came to 10 bases.

The V call is TRBV7-9, the J call TRBJ2-7; the D gene is possibly TRBD1 (5 bases). The clonotype originates from a woman aged 25 to 39 with COVID-19, enrolled during active disease. The sample consisted of peripheral blood. The CDR3 is CASSLVGPSYEQYF. DNA for the CDR3: TGTGCCAGCAGCTTAGTGGGGCCAAGCTACGAGCAGTACTTC. The full variable domain, completed using reference TRBV7-9 and TRBJ2-7, is DTGVSQNPRHKITKRGQNVTFRCDPISEHNRLYWYRQTLGQGPEFLTYFQNEAQLEKSRLLSDRFSAERPKGSFSTLEIQRTEQGDSAMYLCASSLVGPSYEQYFGPGTRLTVT.